Listed here are 20 T cell receptor beta chains from one sample, sequenced in a study of cytomegalovirus exposure and HLA in healthy donors. Researchers ran the PCR with 60 Vbeta and 13 Jbeta primers. Method: immunoSEQ multiplex PCR; TCRdb's copy keeps in-frame clones and lacks some. This sample has 150,000 to 250,000 clones, with 70% to 80% found just once. Sequenced sample: PBMCs. Source of these receptors: a woman aged 25 to 45 in good health and CMV-seropositive.

This clone was seen only once. This chain uses TRBV7-9 with TRBJ2-7; D ambiguous. The germline V gene has CDR1 SEHNR and CDR2 FQNEAQ (reference sequence). V lost 4 bases to trimming and J lost 9 bases, with 25 bases between them. This CDR3 is built from 16 residues. The CDR3 loop reads CASSSLTARGTLGQYF. As DNA, the CDR3 is TGTGCCAGCAGCTCCCTAACCGCCCGCGGAACCTTGGGGCAGTACTTC.

This clone has just one count. The CDR3, as DNA: TGTGCCAGCAGCCGAACCCCCATCGAGGGCGTTTCACCCCTCCACTTT. It encodes CASSRTPIEGVSPLHF. The chain employs TRBV5-5 and TRBJ1-6; no definite D call. V lost 4 bases and J lost 9, with 20 bases in between. The CDR3 has 16 amino acids. Germline-derived CDR1 and CDR2 are SGHKS and YYEKEE (reference sequence).

This clone turned up a few times. The chain uses TRBV19 and TRBJ1-4, with 7 bases aligning to TRBD1. CDR1 and CDR2 from the germline V gene are LNHDA and SQIVND (reference sequence). This CDR3 comprises 15 residues. V lost 6 bases to trimming and J lost 7 bases; unmatched junction nucleotides: 11. The CDR3 region has the DNA TGTGCCAGTAGCGAAACAGGGGAGTTAGGTGAAAAACTGTTTTTT. Translation: CASSETGELGEKLFF.

This chain links TRBV7-8 with TRBJ1-4; D possibly corresponds to TRBD1 (6 bases). CDR1 and CDR2 (germline): SGHVS, FQNEAQ. The V end was cut by 5 bases, the J end by 0 bases, with 13 bases between. The length of the CDR3 is 16 residues. The CDR3 spells CASSRGRTATNEKLFF. The DNA of the CDR3 is TGTGCCAGCAGCCGTGGACGGACAGCAACTAATGAAAAACTGTTTTTT.

In this sample, this clone turned up once. The CDR3 bases are TGCGCCAGCAAGCGTATAGGTTCTTCAGATACGCAGTATTTT. Translation gives CASKRIGSSDTQYF. V usage is TRBV5-1 and J usage is TRBJ2-3; D is unresolved. V was cut by 6 bases and J by 4 bases, with 15 bases left in between. The CDR3 is 14 amino acids. Germline lookup yields CDR1 SGHRS and CDR2 YFSETQ.

This rearrangement joins TRBV2 to TRBJ1-3, with a tentative D call TRBD1 (5 bases). Germline CDR1 is SNHLY and CDR2 is FYNNEI. V was pared by 4 bases and J by 2 bases, with 9 bases between. CDR3 length equals 14 residues. The CDR3 sequence: CASSVQGTGNTIYF. CDR3 bases: TGTGCCAGCAGTGTTCAGGGCACTGGAAACACCATATATTTT.

J is TRBJ1-4 and V is TRBV4-3; D is perhaps TRBD1 (5 bases). Trimming took 1 base from V and 11 from J, leaving 17 bases between them. Germline V gene data show CDR1 as LGHNA and CDR2 as YSLEER. This CDR3 has 15 amino acids. The CDR3 bases are TGCGCCAGCAGCCAAGCTGTGGGGCCCTTGGCCAAACTGTTTTTT. This gives the protein CASSQAVGPLAKLFF.

The V call is TRBV7-2, the J call TRBJ1-1; unclear D gene. From germline, CDR1 is SGHTA and CDR2 FQGNSA. The CDR3 spans 14 residues. V was cut by 2 bases and J by 4 bases, with 11 bases left in between. In DNA, the CDR3 is TGTGCCAGCAGCTTAATTTATCGGGGCACTGAAGCTTTCTTT. Protein sequence: CASSLIYRGTEAFF.

The chain couples TRBV2 to TRBJ1-2, with 7 bases fitting TRBD1. The V gene end was trimmed by 3 bases and the J gene end by 7 bases; junction bases not matched to a gene: 8. This CDR3 has 14 amino acids. Germline CDR1 is SNHLY and CDR2 is FYNNEI. The CDR3 region has the DNA TGTGCCAGCAGTGATTCGCAGGGGGTCGGTGGCTACACCTTC. Encoded protein: CASSDSQGVGGYTF. The full variable domain, its missing parts supplied by reference TRBV2 and TRBJ1-2, is EPEVTQTPSHQVTQMGQEVILRCVPISNHLYFYWYRQILGQKVEFLVSFYNNEISEKSEIFDDQFSVERPDGSNFTLKIRSTKLEDSAMYFCASSDSQGVGGYTFGSGTRLTVV.

The chain is built from TRBV11-3 and TRBJ1-3, with 11 bases lining up with TRBD1. This CDR3 has 16 amino acids. V lost 4 bases, J lost 4 bases, and 6 bases stayed unmatched. Germline-derived CDR1 and CDR2 are SGHNT and YENEEA. In nucleotides, the CDR3 is TGTGCCAGCAGCTCCGGGACAGGGGGGTTCGGAAACACCATATATTTT. It specifies CASSSGTGGFGNTIYF.

This chain uses TRBV7-9 with TRBJ1-1; maybe TRBD1 (6 bases). Trimming removed 5 bases at V and 4 bases at J, with 11 bases between. There are 13 residues in the CDR3. CDR1 SEHNR and CDR2 FQNEAQ come from the germline V gene (reference sequence). The CDR3 reads CASSPPGATEAFF. As DNA, the CDR3 is TGTGCCAGCAGCCCCCCAGGGGCCACTGAAGCTTTCTTT.

This chain uses TRBV15 with TRBJ2-1; weak D call: TRBD2 (6 bases). Trimming took 1 base from V and 0 from J, leaving 10 bases between them. The CDR3 is made up of 16 amino acids. Germline V lookup: CDR1 LNHNV, CDR2 YYDKDF (reference sequence). In DNA form, the CDR3 reads TGTGCCACCAGCAGAGTGCCGGGGGACTCCTACAATGAGCAGTTCTTC. Residues: CATSRVPGDSYNEQFF.

The chain combines TRBV10-3 with TRBJ1-4; 7 positions agree with TRBD1. Germline V gives CDR1 ENHRY, CDR2 SYGVKD. V shed 9 bases, J shed 8 bases, and the junction held 12 bases outside the gene matches. This CDR3 is built from 14 residues. As DNA, the CDR3 is TGTGCCATGTCACGAGGGGGCGAAGGGGAAAAACTGTTTTTT. This encodes CAMSRGGEGEKLFF.

The genes are TRBV11-3 and TRBJ2-5; a possible D gene is TRBD1 (7 bases). CDR1 is SGHNT, CDR2 YENEEA, per germline. There are 14 residues in the CDR3. Deletions cut 4 bases from V and 6 bases from J, with 15 bases between. Here the CDR3 DNA reads TGTGCCAGCAGCTCCCGGAGGGGGCTTCAGACCCAGTACTTC. Protein sequence: CASSSRRGLQTQYF.

The V gene is TRBV19, the J gene TRBJ1-4; TRBD1 agrees at 7 bases. The CDR3 has 15 residues. Per germline, CDR1 LNHDA and CDR2 SQIVND (reference sequence). After removal of 9 bases from V and 4 bases from J, the junction contained 11 bases not matched to a gene. CDR3: CASHNTGTDNEKLFF. CDR3 sequence (DNA): TGTGCCAGCCACAATACCGGGACAGATAATGAAAAACTGTTTTTT.

This clone was recorded once. The rearrangement joins TRBV27 to TRBJ2-5; weak D call: TRBD2 (5 bases). Trimming left V 1 base short and J 4 bases short, with 13 bases between. The germline CDR1 and CDR2 sequences are MNHEY and SMNVEV (reference sequence). This CDR3 spans 15 amino acids. This chain's CDR3 is CASSLFPGKGETQYF. Here the CDR3 DNA reads TGTGCCAGCAGTTTATTTCCGGGGAAGGGAGAGACCCAGTACTTC.

V is TRBV9 and J is TRBJ2-5, with TRBD2 matching over 8 bases. The CDR3 runs 16 residues. The V segment lost 4 bases and the J segment 4 bases; nucleotides outside the gene matches: 12. In germline, CDR1 is SGDLS, CDR2 YYNGEE. The CDR3 DNA reads as TGTGCCAGCAGCTTTGGACTAGCAGAGAGGGGAGAGACCCAGTACTTC. Translating gives CASSFGLAERGETQYF.

The chain uses TRBV4-3 and TRBJ1-6; TRBD1 agrees at 8 bases. CDR1 is LGHNA, CDR2 YSLEER, per germline. This CDR3 spans 18 amino acids. V was clipped by 1 base and J by 2 bases; unmatched bases: 7. The CDR3 region is CASSQGVAGGTYNSPLHF. In DNA form, the CDR3 reads TGCGCCAGCAGCCAAGGAGTGGCAGGGGGCACCTATAATTCACCCCTCCACTTT.

This clone was seen only a few times. This chain links TRBV11-3 with TRBJ2-3; TRBD1 matches 10 bases. The length of the CDR3 is 16 residues. Germline V gene lookup returns CDR1 SGHNT and CDR2 YENEEA. V was clipped by 5 bases and J by 4 bases; unmatched bases: 9. As DNA, the CDR3 is TGTGCCAGCAGCAAACGACAGGGGGCTTTTTCAGATACGCAGTATTTT. Amino acid sequence: CASSKRQGAFSDTQYF.

The rearrangement links TRBV7-2 to TRBJ2-3, with D possibly TRBD1 on 5 matching bases. This CDR3 spans 15 amino acids. Trimming cost V 5 bases and J 6 bases, with 18 bases left between them. Germline CDR1 and CDR2: SGHTA and FQGNSA. The CDR3 nucleotides are TGTGCCAGCAGCCCCATGATAGGGGCTTCTGATACGCAGTATTTT. This gives the protein CASSPMIGASDTQYF.